Sequencing of this T cell receptor beta chain was carried out in a study of blood T cell repertoires in COVID-19. Libraries were prepared by immunoSEQ multiplex PCR; TCRdb keeps only in-frame clonotypes and omits some of them. The data show 250,000 to 350,000 clones, approximately 90% seen once. About this clone: Distinct nucleotide sequences in the sample also encode this CDR3.

CDR3 length: 14 residues. The V end was cut by 2 bases, the J end by 3 bases, with 11 bases between. In germline, CDR1 is SGHNT, CDR2 YYREEE (reference sequence). This TCR derives from a woman between 45 and 60 years old who had recovered from COVID-19. The rearrangement uses TRBV5-4 and TRBJ1-1; perhaps TRBD1 as D (6 bases). The material sequenced was peripheral blood. CDR3 region: CASSFGRGDTEAFF. CDR3 DNA sequence: TGTGCCAGCAGCTTCGGCAGGGGTGACACTGAAGCTTTCTTT.